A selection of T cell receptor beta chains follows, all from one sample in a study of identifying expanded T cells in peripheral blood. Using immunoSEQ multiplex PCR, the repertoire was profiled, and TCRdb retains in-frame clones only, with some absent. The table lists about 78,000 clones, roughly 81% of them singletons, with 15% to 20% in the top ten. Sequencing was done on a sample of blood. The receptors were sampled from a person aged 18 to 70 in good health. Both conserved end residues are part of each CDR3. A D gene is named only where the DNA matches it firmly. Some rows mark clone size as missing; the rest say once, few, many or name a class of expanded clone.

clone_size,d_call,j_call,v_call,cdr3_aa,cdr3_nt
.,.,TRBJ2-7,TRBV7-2,CASSLFSYEQYF,TGTGCCAGCAGCTTATTCTCCTACGAGCAGTACTTC
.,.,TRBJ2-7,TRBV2,CASSESPGPTTWYF,TGTGCCAGCAGTGAAAGCCCGGGACCCACTACGTGGTACTTC
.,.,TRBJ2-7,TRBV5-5,CASSLEAGSSYEQYF,TGTGCCAGCAGCTTGGAGGCGGGGAGCTCCTACGAGCAGTACTTC
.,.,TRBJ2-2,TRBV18,CASSPRETGELFF,TGTGCCAGCTCACCGAGAGAGACCGGGGAGCTGTTTTTT
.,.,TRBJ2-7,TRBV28,CASSLALAGEQYF,TGTGCCAGCAGTTTAGCACTAGCTGGCGAGCAGTACTTC
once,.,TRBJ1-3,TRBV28,CASGYTGIGNTIYF,TGTGCCAGCGGATACACGGGGATCGGAAACACCATATATTTT
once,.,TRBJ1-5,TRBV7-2,CASSLAQGRGQPQHF,TGTGCCAGCAGCTTAGCTCAGGGACGGGGTCAGCCCCAGCATTTT
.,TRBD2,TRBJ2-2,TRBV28,CASKVGLAGEVGELFF,TGTGCCAGCAAGGTCGGTCTAGCGGGAGAGGTCGGGGAGCTGTTTTTT
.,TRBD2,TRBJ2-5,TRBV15,CATSRGKTSGRVRAETQYF,TGTGCCACCAGCAGAGGGAAGACTAGCGGGAGAGTCAGGGCAGAGACCCAGTACTTC
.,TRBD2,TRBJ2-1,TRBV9,CASSPRLASYNEQFF,TGTGCCAGCAGCCCGCGACTAGCTTCCTACAATGAGCAGTTCTTC
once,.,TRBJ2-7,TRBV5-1,CASSLFGTASYEQYF,TGCGCCAGCAGCTTGTTTGGGACGGCGTCCTACGAGCAGTACTTC
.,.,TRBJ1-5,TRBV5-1,CASSGGGDQPQHF,TGCGCCAGCAGCGGGGGGGGAGATCAGCCCCAGCATTTT
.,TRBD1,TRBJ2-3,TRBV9,CASSVDGQGASTDTQYF,TGTGCCAGCAGCGTAGATGGGCAGGGGGCGAGCACAGATACGCAGTATTTT
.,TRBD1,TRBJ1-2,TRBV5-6,CASLGQGPGYGYTF,TGTGCCAGTCTTGGACAGGGGCCGGGCTATGGCTACACCTTC
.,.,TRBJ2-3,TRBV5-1,CASSLSGSDTQYF,TGCGCCAGCAGCTTGTCGGGATCAGATACGCAGTATTTT
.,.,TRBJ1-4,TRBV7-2,CASSPTGGFGEKLFF,TGTGCCAGCAGCCCCACTGGGGGCTTTGGAGAAAAACTGTTTTTT
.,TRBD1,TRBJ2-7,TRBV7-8,CASSPTGTVIVYEQYF,TGTGCCAGCAGCCCTACCGGGACAGTCATTGTGTACGAGCAGTACTTC
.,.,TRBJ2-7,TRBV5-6,CASSSGSSVYEQYF,TGTGCCAGCAGCTCGGGCAGCTCAGTCTACGAGCAGTACTTC
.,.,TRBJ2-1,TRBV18,CASSPLVSSYNEQFF,TGTGCCAGCTCACCACTGGTCAGCTCCTACAATGAGCAGTTCTTC
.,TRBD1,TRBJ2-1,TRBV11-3,CASSLEGGSSYNEQFF,TGTGCCAGCAGCTTAGAAGGGGGCAGCTCCTACAATGAGCAGTTCTTC
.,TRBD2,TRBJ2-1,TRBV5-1,CASTTTAGGAYNEQFF,TGCGCCAGCACCACAACAGCGGGAGGAGCCTACAATGAGCAGTTCTTC
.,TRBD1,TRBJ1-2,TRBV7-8,CASSLTGAYGYTF,TGTGCCAGCAGCTTGACAGGGGCGTATGGCTACACCTTC
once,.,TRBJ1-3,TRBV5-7,CASSPVGNTIYF,TGTGCCAGCAGCCCCGTTGGAAACACCATATATTTT
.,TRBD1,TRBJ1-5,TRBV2,CASRGQGLNQPQHF,TGTGCCAGCAGGGGACAGGGGTTAAATCAGCCCCAGCATTTT
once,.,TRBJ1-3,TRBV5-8,CASSLDSNTIYF,TGTGCCAGCAGCTTGGACTCAAACACCATATATTTT
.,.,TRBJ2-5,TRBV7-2,CASSSAALGTETQYF,TGTGCCAGCAGCTCAGCCGCCCTGGGGACAGAGACCCAGTACTTC
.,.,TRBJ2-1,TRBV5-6,CASSLVTVPGTYNEQFF,TGTGCCAGCAGCTTAGTCACAGTCCCGGGCACCTACAATGAGCAGTTCTTC
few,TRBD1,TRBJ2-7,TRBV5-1,CASSPRTGGSYEQYF,TGCGCCAGCAGCCCACGGACAGGGGGCTCCTACGAGCAGTACTTC
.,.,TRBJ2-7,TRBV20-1,CSAPTGYEQYF,TGCAGTGCCCCGACTGGGTACGAGCAGTACTTC
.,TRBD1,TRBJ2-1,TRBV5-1,CASSLEGGGLTEQFF,TGCGCCAGCAGCTTAGAAGGGGGCGGGTTAACGGAGCAGTTCTTC
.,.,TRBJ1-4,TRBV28,CASSFGQDNEKLFF,TGTGCCAGCAGTTTCGGGCAGGATAATGAAAAACTGTTTTTT
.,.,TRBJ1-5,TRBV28,CASSLWITFDNQPQHF,TGTGCCAGCAGTTTATGGATTACATTCGACAATCAGCCCCAGCATTTT
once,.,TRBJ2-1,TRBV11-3,CASSLEAGIGNEQFF,TGTGCCAGCAGCTTAGAGGCGGGAATCGGTAATGAGCAGTTCTTC
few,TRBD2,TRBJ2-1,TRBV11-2,CASSQEDLGLAGVHEQFF,TGTGCCAGCAGCCAAGAAGACCTCGGACTAGCGGGAGTTCATGAGCAGTTCTTC
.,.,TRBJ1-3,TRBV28,CASSLMAADSGNTIYF,TGTGCCAGCAGTTTAATGGCGGCGGACTCTGGAAACACCATATATTTT
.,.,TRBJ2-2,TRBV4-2,CASSQGPGNTGELFF,TGTGCCAGCAGCCAAGGGCCGGGGAACACCGGGGAGCTGTTTTTT
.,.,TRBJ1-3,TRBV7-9,CASSLTAVAGNTIYF,TGTGCCAGCAGCTTAACAGCTGTAGCTGGAAACACCATATATTTT
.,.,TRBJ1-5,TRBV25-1,CASYRVRNQPQHF,TGTGCCAGCTACAGGGTGCGCAATCAGCCCCAGCATTTT
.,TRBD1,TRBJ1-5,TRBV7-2,CASSSDRGNNQPQHF,TGTGCCAGCAGCTCGGACAGGGGGAACAATCAGCCCCAGCATTTT
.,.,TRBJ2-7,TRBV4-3,CASLPGPYEQYF,TGCGCCAGCCTCCCAGGGCCCTACGAGCAGTACTTC
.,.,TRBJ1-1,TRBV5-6,CASSSESTEAFF,TGTGCCAGCAGCTCCGAGAGCACTGAAGCTTTCTTT
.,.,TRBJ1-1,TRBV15,CATSERGAMKYTEAFF,TGTGCCACCAGTGAGCGGGGGGCAATGAAGTACACTGAAGCTTTCTTT
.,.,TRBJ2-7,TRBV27,CASSMRASYEQYF,TGTGCCAGCAGTATGCGGGCGTCCTACGAGCAGTACTTC
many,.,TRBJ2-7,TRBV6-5,CASSYSDSSYEQYF,TGTGCCAGCAGTTACTCGGACAGCTCCTACGAGCAGTACTTC